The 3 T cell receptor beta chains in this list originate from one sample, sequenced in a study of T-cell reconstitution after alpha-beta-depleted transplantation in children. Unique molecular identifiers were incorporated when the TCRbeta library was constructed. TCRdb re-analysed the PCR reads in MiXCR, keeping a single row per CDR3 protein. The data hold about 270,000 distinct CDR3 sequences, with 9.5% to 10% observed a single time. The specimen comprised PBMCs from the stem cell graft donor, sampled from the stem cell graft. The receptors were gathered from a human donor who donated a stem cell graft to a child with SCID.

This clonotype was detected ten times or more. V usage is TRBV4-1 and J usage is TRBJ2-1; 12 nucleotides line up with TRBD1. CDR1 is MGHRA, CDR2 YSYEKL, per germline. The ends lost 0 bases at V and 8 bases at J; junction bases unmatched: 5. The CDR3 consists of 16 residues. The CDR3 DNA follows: TGCGCCAGCAGCCAAGATTCGGGACAGGGGGCCTATGAGCAGTTCTTC. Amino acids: CASSQDSGQGAYEQFF.

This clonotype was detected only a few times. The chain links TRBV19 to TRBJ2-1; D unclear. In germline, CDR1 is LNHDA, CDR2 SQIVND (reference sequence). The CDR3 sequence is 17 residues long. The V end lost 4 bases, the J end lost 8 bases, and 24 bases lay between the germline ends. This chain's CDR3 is CASSTDTQIFFPHEQFF. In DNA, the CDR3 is TGTGCCAGTAGTACAGACACGCAAATTTTCTTTCCCCATGAGCAGTTCTTC.

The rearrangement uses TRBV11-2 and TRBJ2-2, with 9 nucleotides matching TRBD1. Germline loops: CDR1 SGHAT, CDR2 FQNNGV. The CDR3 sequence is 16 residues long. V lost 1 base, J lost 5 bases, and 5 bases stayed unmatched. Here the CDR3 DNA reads TGTGCCAGCAGCTTAGCCCGGGACAGGGTGACCGGGGAGCTGTTTTTT. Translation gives CASSLARDRVTGELFF.